The clone carrying this T cell receptor beta chain occurred a few times. The germline CDR1 and CDR2 sequences are WSHSY and SAAADI. The CDR3 length is 15 residues. V lost 6 bases and J 2 bases, leaving 17 bases between the germline ends. This sample was taken from a study of blood T cell repertoires in COVID-19. Study in general: PBMCs, B-cell-depleted T cells, or T cells provided the cDNA or gDNA that made up the material.

The table came from immunoSEQ multiplex PCR; TCRdb's copy has only in-frame clones and leaves some out. The sample lists tens of thousands of clones, 89% occurring once. The receptor was isolated from a man at least 80 years old with acute or convalescent COVID-19. This sequence joins TRBV10-2 and TRBJ2-7; D gene ambiguous. The material sequenced was peripheral blood. The CDR3 loop reads CASSPRVSDPYEQYF. In DNA, the CDR3 is TGCGCCAGCAGCCCCAGAGTCAGCGACCCCTACGAGCAGTACTTC.